The clone carrying this TCR beta chain came up a few times. The CDR3 loop spans 16 amino acids. V lost 1 base to trimming and J lost 3 bases; unmatched junction nucleotides: 6. Germline CDR1 MGHRA, CDR2 YSYEKL. Sequenced by immunoSEQ multiplex PCR; TCRdb stores in-frame clones only, minus some. The sample carries hundreds of thousands of clones, about nine tenths recorded once. The data stem from a study of blood T cell repertoires in COVID-19. This sequence was found in a woman aged 60-75 years with acute or convalescent COVID-19. V is TRBV4-1 and J is TRBJ1-2; TRBD1 matches 9 bases. The sequenced sample was peripheral blood. The CDR3 protein is CASSQAGQGKYYGYTF. The CDR3 region has the DNA TGCGCCAGCAGCCAAGCTGGACAGGGGAAGTACTATGGCTACACCTTC.